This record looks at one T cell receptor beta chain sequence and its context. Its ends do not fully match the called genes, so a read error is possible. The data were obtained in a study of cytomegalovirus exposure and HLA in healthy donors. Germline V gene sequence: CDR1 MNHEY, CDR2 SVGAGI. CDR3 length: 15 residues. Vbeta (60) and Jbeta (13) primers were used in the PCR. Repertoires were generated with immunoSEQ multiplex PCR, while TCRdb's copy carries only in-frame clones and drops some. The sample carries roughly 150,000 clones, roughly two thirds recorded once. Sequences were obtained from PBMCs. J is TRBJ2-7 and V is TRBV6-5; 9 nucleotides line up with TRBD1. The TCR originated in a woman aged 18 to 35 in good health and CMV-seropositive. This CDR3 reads CASRYSGTGTYEQYF. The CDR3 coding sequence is TGTGCCAGCAGATACTCCGGGACAGGGACGTACGAGCAGTACTTC.